A single sample is the source of the 12 T cell receptor beta chains below, sequenced in a study of blood T cell repertoires in COVID-19. TCRdb keeps only in-frame clones here, not all; method: immunoSEQ multiplex PCR. Among fewer than 200,000 clones, roughly 81% were seen once, and the ten largest hold under 6.5%. Material: peripheral blood. All receptors derive from a woman between 45 and 65 years old with COVID-19, enrolled during active disease.

V gene TRBV29-1 combines with J gene TRBJ2-2, with TRBD2 matching over 10 bases. CDR3 size: 16 residues. CDR1 and CDR2 (germline): SQVTM, ANQGSEA. Trimming removed 1 base from V and 7 bases from J; junction bases left unmatched: 9. For the CDR3, the DNA is TGCAGCGTTGAAGTAATAAGCGGGGGGGCCTTCGGGGAGCTGTTTTTT. Amino acids: CSVEVISGGAFGELFF.

This chain connects TRBV25-1 to TRBJ2-2, with 8 bases lining up with TRBD1. The CDR3 is 13 amino acids. The germline V gene encodes CDR1 MGHDK and CDR2 SYGVNS. Losses at the gene ends were 4 bases for V and 5 bases for J; bases not matched to a gene: 0. The CDR3 protein is CASSGQGTGELFF. CDR3 bases: TGTGCCAGCAGTGGACAGGGGACCGGGGAGCTGTTTTTT.

The V gene is TRBV6-6, the J gene TRBJ1-6, with D possibly TRBD1 on 6 matching bases. The CDR3 covers 17 residues. Germline lookup yields CDR1 MNHNY and CDR2 SVGAGI (reference sequence). Deletions cut 5 bases from V and 5 bases from J, with 19 bases between. The CDR3 protein is CASSRGRLWANNSPLHF. CDR3 nucleotide sequence: TGTGCCAGCAGTCGGGGGCGGTTGTGGGCCAATAATTCACCCCTCCACTTT.

The V gene is TRBV11-1, the J gene TRBJ2-7, with TRBD1 as a possible D gene (5 bases). The germline gives CDR1 SGHAT, CDR2 FQDESV (reference sequence). The CDR3 totals 15 residues. V lost 0 bases, J lost 1 base, and 10 bases lay in between. The CDR3 DNA reads as TGTGCCAGCAGCTTAGCGCAGGACACATCCTACGAGCAGTACTTC. Translated, it gives CASSLAQDTSYEQYF.

V is TRBV6-5 and J is TRBJ2-6; possible D gene TRBD1, 5 bases. CDR1 is MNHEY and CDR2 is SVGAGI in the germline V gene. The CDR3 covers 16 residues. V was cut by 2 bases and J by 1 base, with 9 bases left in between. CDR3 sequence: CASSYTQGSGANVLTF. CDR3 DNA sequence: TGTGCCAGCAGTTACACGCAGGGTTCTGGGGCCAACGTCCTGACTTTC.

V is TRBV24-1 and J is TRBJ2-2; D is undetermined. Per germline, CDR1 KGHDR and CDR2 SFDVKD. V lost 0 bases and J 1 base, leaving 5 bases between the germline ends. The CDR3 totals 15 residues. The CDR3 bases are TGTGCCACCAGTGATTTGTCCAGGAACACCGGGGAGCTGTTTTTT. Its translation: CATSDLSRNTGELFF.

This chain links TRBV7-9 with TRBJ2-1, with 12 bases lining up with TRBD2. Germline V CDR1 and CDR2: SEHNR, FQNEAQ (reference sequence). This CDR3 contains 15 residues. With 4 bases clipped from V and 8 bases from J, the junction kept 6 bases outside the gene matches. This CDR3 reads CASSYLAGGRDEQFF. CDR3 nucleotides: TGTGCCAGCAGCTACCTAGCGGGGGGGCGTGATGAGCAGTTCTTC. The complete variable domain, with remaining parts taken from reference TRBV7-9 and TRBJ2-1, reads DTGVSQNPRHKITKRGQNVTFRCDPISEHNRLYWYRQTLGQGPEFLTYFQNEAQLEKSRLLSDRFSAERPKGSFSTLEIQRTEQGDSAMYLCASSYLAGGRDEQFFGPGTRLTVL.

This clone was recorded only once. The gene calls are TRBV18 and TRBJ1-4, with 7 bases matching TRBD1. Germline loops: CDR1 KGHSH, CDR2 LQKENI. This CDR3 spans 15 amino acids. V shed 2 bases, J shed 7 bases, and the junction held 7 bases outside the gene matches. The CDR3 is CASSPSTGQGEKLFF. The DNA for the CDR3 is TGTGCCAGCTCACCATCGACAGGGCAGGGTGAAAAACTGTTTTTT.

This sequence joins TRBV30 and TRBJ2-3; 9 bases are a match to TRBD1. V lost 0 bases and J lost 3; bases outside the gene matches: 4. Germline values: CDR1 GTSNPN, CDR2 SVGIG (reference sequence). There are 15 residues in the CDR3. The CDR3 DNA reads as TGTGCCTGGAGTGTGTCACAGGGGGCAACAGATACGCAGTATTTT. The encoded protein is CAWSVSQGATDTQYF.

The sample holds one count of this clone. This sequence joins TRBV28 and TRBJ1-2, with TRBD1 matching 9 bases. Germline V gene sequence: CDR1 MDHEN, CDR2 SYDVKM. The CDR3 extends over 15 amino acids. J lost 3 bases, V lost 4 bases, and 6 bases had no gene match. The CDR3 loop reads CASSSTGGVYYGYTF. The CDR3 DNA reads TGTGCCAGCAGTTCTACAGGGGGCGTATACTATGGCTACACCTTC.

J is TRBJ2-6 and V is TRBV7-2; 7 nucleotides match TRBD2. The CDR3 loop spans 16 amino acids. V was pared by 1 base and J by 2 bases, with 2 bases of the junction left unmatched. From germline, CDR1 is SGHTA and CDR2 FQGNSA. CDR3 DNA sequence: TGTGCCAGCAGCTTAGGGCTAGCGGCTGGGGCCAACGTCCTGACTTTC. Its protein is CASSLGLAAGANVLTF.

This clone was seen once. V usage is TRBV28 and J usage is TRBJ2-1; weak D call: TRBD1 (6 bases). V lost 6 bases to trimming and J lost 2 bases, with 14 bases between them. Per the germline V gene, CDR1 is MDHEN and CDR2 is SYDVKM. The CDR3 sequence is 15 residues long. The CDR3 sequence is CASSPPGHAYNEQFF. The CDR3 DNA reads as TGTGCCAGCAGCCCCCCGGGACACGCCTACAATGAGCAGTTCTTC.